The T cell receptor (beta chain) described here comes from a study of blood T cell repertoires in COVID-19 (dated by TCRdb to 2019 to 2021). Regarding the study in general: The collaborator samples originated in the United States, Italy and Spain and spanned the acute and convalescent phases of COVID-19. The prospective study material was composed of cDNA or gDNA derived from T cells, B-cell-depleted T cells, or PBMCs. The sample metadata nearly always contained a de-identified subject ID, COVID-19 status, age in years and sex. HLA class I and class II types, where available, came from metadata supplied by the sample provider rather than from assay-based typing. Samples were obtained from the ongoing ImmuneRACE study (first 160 participants) and from some 1,300 subjects provided by 6 global collaborators. Subjects who had been exposed to COVID-19, were actively infected with it, or had recovered from it provided the deeply sampled blood TCRbeta repertoires that made up the dataset. The repertoires were made available in a free public database intended to serve as a resource for research on the immune response to SARS-CoV-2. What the work shows at the level of the full study, not this receptor alone: How much clinical and demographic metadata was included differed by source and by participant, and the metadata was provided uncurated.

As encoded in the germline V gene, CDR1 is SNHLY while CDR2 is FYNNEI. CDR3 length: 13 amino acids, cysteine to phenylalanine. Only the CDR3 DNA is retained, 39 bases long and in frame from the first base. V and J lose 2 bases and 8 bases, and a span of 12 bases separates them. As regards this clone: Its binding antigen is unknown. Per-nucleotide qualities are absent, and no much larger clonotype sits a single base away.

TCRbeta CDR3 regions were amplified from genomic DNA by means of the immunoSEQ Assay, a bias-controlled multiplex PCR. The published analysis was carried out like this. The number of nucleated cells in each sample was estimated by amplification of reference gene primers within the assay. To quantify the absolute abundance of each unique TCRbeta CDR3 rearrangement, sequence reads were collapsed and filtered. For each sample, productive Simpson clonality was calculated by taking the square root of Simpson's diversity index across productive rearrangements. TCRdb provides this immuneACCESS table in a form limited to in-frame rearrangements. Some clones are lacking; in checked studies, under half of them reflect an unresolved V gene, and why the rest are absent is not known. Clone size and V and J calls were adopted from that table, with D and trimming inferred from the DNA. Within this sample are over 130,000 clones, with roughly 80% of them counted one time only. The ten largest account for less than 5% of the sample.

The collaborating institutions used their own protocols to collect whole blood in K2EDTA tubes. Collaborator samples were shipped for TCRbeta analysis as frozen whole blood, isolated PBMCs, or DNA extracted from either sample type. The clonotype originates from an elderly woman with acute or convalescent COVID-19. Sequencing was performed on peripheral blood. This receptor chain uses TRBV2 and TRBJ1-2; TRBD1 is a possible D gene, resting on 5 matching bases. CDR3 region: CASSEPRANGYTF. The nucleotide sequence is TGTGCCAGCAGTGAACCCAGGGCAAACGGCTACACCTTC.